Below, 27 T cell receptor beta chains from the same sample are listed, as sequenced in a study of blood T cells in healthy people across ages. Using a J-beta primer mix together with a sample-barcoded 5' primer, a second PCR was run for roughly 7 to 11 cycles. TCRdb independently ran MiXCR on the 5' RACE reads; one entry per CDR3 protein. The table lists around 800,000 distinct CDR3 sequences, about 48% of them singletons. The sequenced sample consisted of blood. The receptors shown here come from a man at least 80 years old in good health.

The chain combines TRBV20-1 with TRBJ2-3, with D possibly TRBD2 on 5 matching bases. V lost 0 bases and J 10 bases, leaving 17 bases between the germline ends. The CDR3 runs 14 residues. Germline V CDR1 and CDR2: DFQATT, SNEGSKA (reference sequence). The CDR3 nucleotides are TGCAGTGCTAGAGAGGGGTCGACTACCGGGGCGCAGTATTTT. This translates into CSAREGSTTGAQYF.

CDR3 residues: CASRDFSNQPQHF. CDR3 DNA sequence: TGCGCCAGCAGGGACTTTAGCAATCAGCCCCAGCATTTT. This chain joins TRBV10-2 and TRBJ1-5; D not certain. The ends were cut back, 6 bases at V and 0 bases at J, with 6 bases in the middle. This CDR3 comprises 13 residues. The V gene's germline CDR1 is WSHSY and CDR2 SAAADI.

The rearrangement uses TRBV10-3 and TRBJ2-3; 9 positions match TRBD1. The germline gives CDR1 ENHRY, CDR2 SYGVKD. The CDR3 covers 16 residues. V lost 0 bases, J lost 2 bases, and 3 bases stayed unmatched. DNA for the CDR3: TGTGCCATCAGTGAGTCCGGGACAGGGACCACAGATACGCAGTATTTT. Its translation is CAISESGTGTTDTQYF.

The chain joins TRBV7-9 to TRBJ2-7; the match to TRBD1 covers 7 bases. The junction had 10 bases not matched to a gene; V was cut back by 4 bases and J by 1 base. CDR1 is SEHNR and CDR2 is FQNEAQ in the germline V gene (reference sequence). There are 16 residues in the CDR3. The CDR3 sequence: CASSSPRRQGSYEQYF. Here the CDR3 DNA reads TGTGCCAGCAGCTCACCCCGTAGACAGGGATCCTACGAGCAGTACTTC.

The V gene is TRBV12-3 or TRBV12-4, the J gene TRBJ1-2; D gene ambiguous. CDR3 size: 13 residues. Trimming stripped 2 bases from V and 10 bases from J, with 14 bases between. CDR3 protein: CASSLSEGADYTF. The CDR3 DNA sequence: TGTGCCAGCAGTTTAAGTGAGGGAGCTGACTACACCTTC.

This chain connects TRBV12-3 or TRBV12-4 to TRBJ1-2, with TRBD1 as a possible D gene (6 bases). Trimming left V 6 bases short and J 7 bases short, with 12 bases between. CDR3 length: 12 amino acids. Here the CDR3 DNA reads TGTGCCAGCAGCAACAGGGTGCGTGGCTACACCTTC. Residues: CASSNRVRGYTF.

The chain is built from TRBV10-3 and TRBJ2-7; possible D gene TRBD2, 6 bases. This CDR3 is built from 14 residues. The germline V and J ends were trimmed by 1 base and 3 bases, with 10 bases remaining between them. The germline V gene has CDR1 ENHRY and CDR2 SYGVKD. The CDR3 protein is CAISELGTRYEQYF. DNA of the CDR3: TGTGCCATCAGTGAGTTAGGGACTCGCTACGAGCAGTACTTC.

This chain links TRBV13 with TRBJ2-1; 9 nucleotides agree with TRBD1. The length of the CDR3 is 15 residues. Germline V lookup: CDR1 PRHDT, CDR2 FYEKMQ (reference sequence). Trimming cost V 5 bases and J 6 bases; bases outside gene matches: 8. DNA of the CDR3: TGTGCCAGCAGCCTAGACAGGGGGTTCACCAATGAGCAGTTCTTC. It yields the protein CASSLDRGFTNEQFF.

This clonotype was picked up a small number of times. The rearrangement uses TRBV7-2 and TRBJ2-7; D unclear. This CDR3 comprises 15 residues. CDR1 and CDR2 (germline): SGHTA, FQGNSA. Trimming took off 5 bases at V and 2 bases at J, with 16 bases between the two ends. CDR3 loop: CASSPQVRGTYEQYF. The CDR3 DNA is TGTGCCAGCAGCCCCCAAGTCCGCGGCACCTACGAGCAGTACTTC.

This clonotype was seen once. The genes are TRBV20-1 and TRBJ1-1; D is ambiguous. Deletions cut 3 bases from V and 3 bases from J, with 20 bases between. The V gene's germline CDR1 is DFQATT and CDR2 SNEGSKA (reference sequence). This CDR3 is 16 amino acids long. The chain's CDR3 is CSARKGLRGLDTEAFF. As DNA, the CDR3 is TGCAGTGCTAGGAAGGGTTTGCGAGGGCTGGACACTGAAGCTTTCTTT.

J is TRBJ1-2 and V is TRBV7-9; possible D gene TRBD1, 5 bases. The CDR3 is made up of 13 amino acids. The ends were cut back, 5 bases at V and 6 bases at J, with 13 bases in the middle. The germline V gene has CDR1 SEHNR and CDR2 FQNEAQ (reference sequence). Here the CDR3 reads CASSPPGLDGYTF. CDR3 nucleotide sequence: TGTGCCAGCAGCCCTCCGGGACTTGATGGCTACACCTTC.

This clonotype was recorded many times. The V gene is TRBV20-1, the J gene TRBJ2-1; 8 bases map to TRBD2. J was trimmed by 14 bases and V by 1 base; bases with no gene match: 13. The germline CDR1 and CDR2 sequences are DFQATT and SNEGSKA (reference sequence). The CDR3 has 14 amino acids. CDR3 DNA: TGCAGTGCTAGAGGGCTAGCGGGTCCTAAGAGTGAGTTCTTC. Translation: CSARGLAGPKSEFF.

The CDR3 DNA reads TGTGCCAGCAGCAAAGGGGGGACAGGGGAAAACTATGGCTACACCTTC. It is translated as CASSKGGTGENYGYTF. The chain combines TRBV21-1 with TRBJ1-2; the table's D call, TRBD1, was not checked against the DNA. TRBV21-1 is classified as a pseudogene. This CDR3 region has 16 residues.

The table lists this clonotype with a count of one. The rearrangement joins TRBV20-1 to TRBJ2-3, with TRBD2 identical over 11 bases. Trimming took 5 bases from V and 14 from J; bases not matched to a gene: 18. The germline CDR1 and CDR2 sequences are DFQATT and SNEGSKA (reference sequence). The CDR3 has 15 residues. In DNA form, the CDR3 reads TGCAGTGCTGTCACTAGCGGGAGAGCGCACAGATACGCGTATTTT. Translation: CSAVTSGRAHRYAYF.

The chain recombines TRBV2 with TRBJ1-6, with a possible D match to TRBD1 (6 bases). Germline assignment: CDR1 SNHLY and CDR2 FYNNEI. Deletions cut 7 bases from V and 6 bases from J, with 16 bases between. The CDR3 length is 15 residues. The CDR3 loop is CASTLLGQSNSPLHF. CDR3 coding DNA: TGTGCCAGCACTTTACTCGGACAGTCTAATTCACCCCTCCACTTT.

The chain couples TRBV7-9 to TRBJ2-1; no clear D. V was clipped by 3 bases and J by 2 bases, with 8 bases between them. The CDR3 is 14 residues long. Germline V gene lookup returns CDR1 SEHNR and CDR2 FQNEAQ (reference sequence). Here the CDR3 DNA reads TGTGCCAGCAGCTTTCCAACGGCCTACAATGAGCAGTTCTTC. It encodes CASSFPTAYNEQFF.

The chain employs TRBV6-1 and TRBJ2-7; no reliable D call. The germline V gene encodes CDR1 MNHNS and CDR2 SASEGT. The CDR3 has 12 amino acids. V lost 6 bases and J 4 bases, leaving 10 bases between the germline ends. CDR3 residues: CASRGERYEQYF. Written as DNA, the CDR3 is TGTGCCAGCAGAGGTGAAAGATACGAGCAGTACTTC.

The CDR3 DNA is TGTGCCAGCAGCGTAGAGAGGGCGGCTTATGGCTACACCTTC. Translating it yields CASSVERAAYGYTF. The rearrangement joins TRBV9 to TRBJ1-2, with D uncertain. The germline V and J ends were trimmed by 0 bases and 5 bases, with 11 bases remaining between them. Per the germline V gene, CDR1 is SGDLS and CDR2 is YYNGEE. This CDR3 spans 14 amino acids. The variable domain in full, completed from reference TRBV9 and TRBJ1-2, reads DSGVTQTPKHLITATGQRVTLRCSPRSGDLSVYWYQQSLDQGLQFLIQYYNGEERAKGNILERFSAQQFPDLHSELNLSSLELGDSALYFCASSVERAAYGYTFGSGTRLTVV.

This clonotype has only one observation. A clone one base away is much larger, so this may be a read error. This chain joins TRBV20-1 and TRBJ2-1; maybe TRBD1 (7 bases). V shed 6 bases and J shed 13 bases, with 25 bases lying between them. The CDR3 spans 14 residues. The germline V gene encodes CDR1 DFQATT and CDR2 SNEGSKA (reference sequence). CDR3 protein: CSAPPQGGIETQFF. The CDR3 DNA is TGCAGTGCCCCCCCTCAGGGGGGAATCGAGACCCAGTTCTTC.

J is TRBJ1-1 and V is TRBV5-8; D is unresolved. CDR1 is SGHTS and CDR2 is YDEGEE in the germline V gene. The CDR3 spans 10 residues. Trimming shortened V by 7 bases and J by 5 bases, and 6 bases separated the two germline ends. The CDR3 DNA is TGTGCCAGCGGGCGTACTGAAGCTTTCTTT. Translating gives CASGRTEAFF.

The rearrangement joins TRBV11-2 to TRBJ1-5; 8 bases match TRBD1. The V gene's germline CDR1 is SGHAT and CDR2 FQNNGV. V lost 5 bases to trimming and J lost 0 bases; unmatched junction nucleotides: 6. CDR3 length equals 16 residues. This chain's CDR3 is CASSPGQDFSNQPQHF. DNA of the CDR3: TGTGCCAGCAGCCCGGGACAGGACTTTAGCAATCAGCCCCAGCATTTT.

The chain has TRBV3-1 and TRBJ2-4; possibly TRBD2 for D (6 bases). Germline CDR1 and CDR2: LGHDT and YNNKEL (reference sequence). The length of the CDR3 is 15 residues. Trimming took 3 bases from V and 3 from J, leaving 12 bases between them. Written as DNA, the CDR3 is TGTGCCAGCAGCCACACTACGGGGGTCAAAAACATTCAGTACTTC. Residues: CASSHTTGVKNIQYF.

This clonotype occurred a few times. The gene calls are TRBV15 and TRBJ2-7, with D tentatively TRBD2 (6 bases). Germline-derived CDR1 and CDR2 are LNHNV and YYDKDF (reference sequence). Trimming stripped 0 bases from V and 3 bases from J, with 12 bases between. The CDR3 runs to 15 residues. CDR3 protein: CATSREGTGNYEQYF. The CDR3 DNA sequence: TGTGCCACCAGCAGAGAAGGGACTGGCAACTACGAGCAGTACTTC.

The chain links TRBV2 to TRBJ1-1; 7 bases align to TRBD1. This CDR3 has 14 residues. Germline V gene sequence: CDR1 SNHLY, CDR2 FYNNEI. V shed 7 bases, J shed 0 bases, and the junction held 5 bases outside the gene matches. The CDR3, as DNA: TGTGCCAGCACCCGACAGGGTCTGAACACTGAAGCTTTCTTT. Its translation: CASTRQGLNTEAFF.

The rearrangement uses TRBV25-1 and TRBJ1-1; D possibly corresponds to TRBD1 (5 bases). The CDR3 runs to 17 residues. V lost 1 base and J lost 5, with 20 bases in between. Germline values: CDR1 MGHDK, CDR2 SYGVNS. The CDR3 spells CASSESPQRGRRTEAFF. Written as DNA, the CDR3 is TGTGCCAGCAGTGAATCGCCCCAGAGGGGTAGGCGGACTGAAGCTTTCTTT.

CDR3 bases: TGTGCCAGCAGTCGGACGGGACAGGGGGTCACTGAAGCTTTCTTT. Protein product: CASSRTGQGVTEAFF. The chain is built from TRBV27 and TRBJ1-1; 11 nucleotides line up with TRBD1. With 5 bases clipped from V and 4 bases from J, the junction kept 6 bases outside the gene matches. This CDR3 has 15 amino acids. Per germline, CDR1 MNHEY and CDR2 SMNVEV (reference sequence).

V gene TRBV20-1 combines with J gene TRBJ2-1; 9 positions agree with TRBD1. The CDR3 is 12 amino acids. The germline V gene encodes CDR1 DFQATT and CDR2 SNEGSKA (reference sequence). The CDR3: CSLGQGWETQFF. Here the CDR3 DNA reads TGCAGCTTGGGACAGGGTTGGGAGACCCAGTTCTTC.